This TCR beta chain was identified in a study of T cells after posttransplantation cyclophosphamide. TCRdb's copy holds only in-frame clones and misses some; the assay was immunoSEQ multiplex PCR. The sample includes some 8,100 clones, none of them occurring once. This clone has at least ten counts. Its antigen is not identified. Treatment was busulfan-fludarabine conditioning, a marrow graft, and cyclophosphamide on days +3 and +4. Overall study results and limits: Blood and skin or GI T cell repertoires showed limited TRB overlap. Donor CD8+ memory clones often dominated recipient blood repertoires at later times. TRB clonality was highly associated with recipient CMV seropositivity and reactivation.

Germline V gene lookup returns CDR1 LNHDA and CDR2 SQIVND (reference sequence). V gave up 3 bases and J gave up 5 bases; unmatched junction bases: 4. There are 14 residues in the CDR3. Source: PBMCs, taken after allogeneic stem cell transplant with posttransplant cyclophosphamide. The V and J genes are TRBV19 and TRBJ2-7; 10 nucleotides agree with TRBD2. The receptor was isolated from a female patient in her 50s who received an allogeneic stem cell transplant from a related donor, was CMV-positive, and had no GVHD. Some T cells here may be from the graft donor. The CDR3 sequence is CASSISGRANEQYF. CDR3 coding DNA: TGTGCCAGTAGTATCAGCGGGAGGGCCAACGAGCAGTACTTC.